This paragraph reports one TCR beta chain. Its antigen is still unknown. No base quality values were provided; no much bigger clone lies one nucleotide off. This entry belongs to a study of blood T cell repertoires in COVID-19 (dated by TCRdb to the early 2020s). Regarding the study in general: Collaborator samples came from the United States, Italy and Spain and covered acute and convalescent phases of COVID-19. The dataset comprised deeply sampled blood TCRbeta repertoires from subjects exposed to, actively infected with, or recovered from COVID-19. The sample metadata nearly always contained a de-identified subject ID, COVID-19 status, age in years and sex. Samples were obtained from the ongoing ImmuneRACE study (first 160 participants) and from 1,254 subjects provided by 6 global collaborators. Where available, HLA class I and class II types were taken from metadata supplied by the sample provider and were not determined by assay-based typing. A freely available public database, intended as a resource for researchers studying the immune response to SARS-CoV-2, is where the repertoires were released. The material from the prospective study consisted of cDNA or gDNA derived from T cells, B-cell-depleted T cells, or PBMCs. Findings and caveats that apply to the study as a whole: The amount of clinical and demographic metadata varied by source and participant and was provided uncurated.

One collaborating source in Seattle enrolled patients while the patients were actively infected and followed the patients over time throughout the course of disease. Each collaborating institution followed its own protocols to collect whole blood in K2EDTA tubes. Collaborator samples were shipped for TCRbeta analysis as frozen whole blood, isolated PBMCs, or DNA extracted from either sample type. The immunoSEQ Assay, a bias-controlled multiplex PCR, was used to amplify TCRbeta CDR3 regions from genomic DNA. In the paper's pipeline: The number of nucleated cells in each sample was estimated from the amplification of reference gene primers within the assay. To quantify the absolute abundance of each unique TCRbeta CDR3 rearrangement, sequence reads were collapsed and filtered. Productive Simpson clonality was computed per sample as the square root of Simpson's diversity index over productive rearrangements. TCRdb re-hosts the immuneACCESS table, in-frame sequences only. Its copies lack some clones; in the studies checked, an unresolved V gene accounts for under half of them, and the cause for the rest is not known. D and trimming come from the DNA, and the V and J calls and clone size come from that table. The sample table holds roughly 180,000 clones, of which 81% were seen once. The leading ten clones occupy approximately 9.9% of the sample.

V is clipped by 10 bases and J by 2 bases, and the sequence between their germline boundaries is 12 bases long. The CDR1 and CDR2 encoded by the germline V gene are MNHGY and SAAAGT. Its CDR3 holds 13 amino acids, cysteine through phenylalanine. Just the 39-base CDR3 DNA is kept, in frame starting at base 1. The source material was peripheral blood. Rearrangement joined TRBV6-8 to TRBJ1-5; the D gene is unclear. The clonotype originates from a woman between 40 and 50 years old with COVID-19, enrolled during active disease. The bases are TGTGCCAACACACGGGATGGCAATCAGCCCCAGCATTTT. Protein translation: CANTRDGNQPQHF.